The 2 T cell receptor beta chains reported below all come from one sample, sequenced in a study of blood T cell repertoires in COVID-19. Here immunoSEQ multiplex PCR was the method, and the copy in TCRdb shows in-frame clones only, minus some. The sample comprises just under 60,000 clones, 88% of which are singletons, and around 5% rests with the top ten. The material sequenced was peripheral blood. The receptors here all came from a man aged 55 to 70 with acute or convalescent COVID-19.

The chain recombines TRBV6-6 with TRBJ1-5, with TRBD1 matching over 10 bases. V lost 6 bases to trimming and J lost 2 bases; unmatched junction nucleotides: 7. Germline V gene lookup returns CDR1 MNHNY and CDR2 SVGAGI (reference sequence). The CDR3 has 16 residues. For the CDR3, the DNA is TGTGCCAGCAGACGGACAGGGGGTGATGGCAATCAGCCCCAGCATTTT. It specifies CASRRTGGDGNQPQHF.

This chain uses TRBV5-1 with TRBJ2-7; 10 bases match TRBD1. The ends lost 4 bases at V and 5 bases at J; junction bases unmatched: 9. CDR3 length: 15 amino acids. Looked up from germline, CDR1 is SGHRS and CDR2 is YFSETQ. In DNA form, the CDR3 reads TGCGCCAGCAGCCCGACAGGGGGCGCTTCCCACGAGCAGTACTTC. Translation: CASSPTGGASHEQYF.